This TCR beta chain was documented in a study of blood T cell repertoires in COVID-19. Across the whole study: The origin of the acute and convalescent COVID-19 samples was the United States, Italy and Spain. Sample material is recorded as cDNA or gDNA derived from T cells, B-cell-depleted T cells, or PBMCs.

This clone showed up just once. Participants reported their clinical history, and cohort assignment relied on those reports. Donors of Cohort 3 who recovered were those that had two negative PCRs, clearance, or symptom resolution. V shed 4 bases and J 2 bases; nucleotides not matched to a gene: 7. Per the germline V gene, CDR1 is SQVTM and CDR2 is ANQGSEA. The CDR3 runs 15 residues. The table came from immunoSEQ multiplex PCR; TCRdb's copy has only in-frame clones and leaves some out. Here the sample spans about 300,000 clones, about nine tenths being singletons. This sequence joins TRBV29-1 and TRBJ1-1; TRBD1 matches 10 bases. The sequence came from a man under 40 who had recovered from COVID-19. Sequencing was done on a sample of PBMCs or T cells enriched from blood (not recorded which). DNA of the CDR3: TGCAGCGTTGCGGTGACAGGGGGCACCAACACTGAAGCTTTCTTT. Protein: CSVAVTGGTNTEAFF. Complete variable domain (other parts from reference TRBV29-1 and TRBJ1-1): SAVISQKPSRDICQRGTSLTIQCQVDSQVTMMFWYRQQPGQSLTLIATANQGSEATYESGFVIDKFPISRPNLTFSTLTVSNMSPEDSSIYLCSVAVTGGTNTEAFFGQGTRLTVV.